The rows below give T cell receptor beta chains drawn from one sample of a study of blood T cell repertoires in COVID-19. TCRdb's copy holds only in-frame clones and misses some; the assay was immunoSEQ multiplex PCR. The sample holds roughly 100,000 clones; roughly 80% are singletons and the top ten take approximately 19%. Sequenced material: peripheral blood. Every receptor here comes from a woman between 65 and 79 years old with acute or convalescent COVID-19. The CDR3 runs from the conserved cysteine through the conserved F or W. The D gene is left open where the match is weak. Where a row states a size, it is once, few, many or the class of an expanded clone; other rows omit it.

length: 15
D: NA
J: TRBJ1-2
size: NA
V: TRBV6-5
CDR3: CASTPRGDSNYGYTF
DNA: TGTGCCAGCACCCCCAGGGGCGACTCTAACTATGGCTACACCTTC

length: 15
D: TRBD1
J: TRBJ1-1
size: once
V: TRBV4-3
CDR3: CASSQRIDRDTEAFF
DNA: TGCGCCAGCAGCCAACGTATTGACAGGGACACTGAAGCTTTCTTT

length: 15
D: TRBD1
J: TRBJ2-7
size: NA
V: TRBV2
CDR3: CASRRTGTGEYEQYF
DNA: TGTGCCAGCAGGAGGACAGGGACTGGGGAATACGAGCAGTACTTC

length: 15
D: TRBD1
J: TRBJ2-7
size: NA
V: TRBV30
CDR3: CAWSPGQALRYEQYF
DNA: TGTGCCTGGAGTCCAGGACAGGCTTTAAGATACGAGCAGTACTTC

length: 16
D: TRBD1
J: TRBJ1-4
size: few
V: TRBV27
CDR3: CASRRDREGVGEKLFF
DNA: TGTGCCAGCAGGAGGGACAGGGAGGGCGTAGGTGAAAAACTGTTTTTT

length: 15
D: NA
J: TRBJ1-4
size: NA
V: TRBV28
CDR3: CASSLKGRKFEKLFF
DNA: TGTGCCAGCAGTCTAAAGGGGAGGAAATTTGAAAAACTGTTTTTT

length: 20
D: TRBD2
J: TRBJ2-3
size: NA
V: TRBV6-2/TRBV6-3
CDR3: CASSYSSASGGVPRTDTQYF
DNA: TGTGCCAGCAGTTATTCGAGCGCTAGCGGGGGCGTACCCCGCACAGATACGCAGTATTTT

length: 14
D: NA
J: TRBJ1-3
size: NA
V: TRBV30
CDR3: CAWSNRRFGNTIYF
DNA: TGTGCCTGGAGTAACAGGAGATTTGGAAACACCATATATTTT

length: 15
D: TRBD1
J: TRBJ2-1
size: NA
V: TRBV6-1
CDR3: CASSERTGAYNEQFF
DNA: TGTGCCAGCAGTGAACGGACAGGGGCCTACAATGAGCAGTTCTTC

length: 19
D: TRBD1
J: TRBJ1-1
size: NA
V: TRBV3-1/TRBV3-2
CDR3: CASSQSRGDRGGMNTEAFF
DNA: TGTGCCAGCAGCCAATCCAGGGGGGACAGGGGGGGAATGAACACTGAAGCTTTCTTT

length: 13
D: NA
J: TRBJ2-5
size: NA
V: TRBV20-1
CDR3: CSASPGGRETQYF
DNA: TGCAGTGCTAGTCCAGGGGGGAGGGAGACCCAGTACTTC

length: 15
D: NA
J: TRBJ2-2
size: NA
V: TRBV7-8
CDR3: CASSLIGGAPGELFF
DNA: TGTGCCAGCAGCTTAATTGGGGGGGCCCCCGGGGAGCTGTTTTTT

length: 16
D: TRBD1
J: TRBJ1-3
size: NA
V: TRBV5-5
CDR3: CASSLGQGASGNTIYF
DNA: TGTGCCAGCAGCTTGGGGCAGGGGGCCTCTGGAAACACCATATATTTT

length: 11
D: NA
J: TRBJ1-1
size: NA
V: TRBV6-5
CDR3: CASTRDTEAFF
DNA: TGTGCCAGCACCCGGGACACTGAAGCTTTCTTT